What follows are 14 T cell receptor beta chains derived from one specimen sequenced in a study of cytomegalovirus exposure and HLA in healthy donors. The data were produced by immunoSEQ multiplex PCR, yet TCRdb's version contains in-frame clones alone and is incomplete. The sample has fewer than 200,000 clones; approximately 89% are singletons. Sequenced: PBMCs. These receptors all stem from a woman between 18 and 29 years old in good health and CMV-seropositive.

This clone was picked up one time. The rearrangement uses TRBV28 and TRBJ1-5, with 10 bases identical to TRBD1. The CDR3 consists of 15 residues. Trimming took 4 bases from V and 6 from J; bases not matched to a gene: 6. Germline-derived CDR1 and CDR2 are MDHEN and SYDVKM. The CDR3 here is CASSSPGQGIQPQHF. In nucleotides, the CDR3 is TGTGCCAGCAGTTCGCCGGGACAGGGGATTCAGCCCCAGCATTTT.

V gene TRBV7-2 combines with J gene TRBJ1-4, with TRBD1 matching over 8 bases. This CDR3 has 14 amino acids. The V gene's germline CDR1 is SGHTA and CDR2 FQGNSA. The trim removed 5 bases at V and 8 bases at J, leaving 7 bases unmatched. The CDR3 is CASSPDRGWEKLFF. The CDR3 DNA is TGTGCCAGCAGCCCTGACAGGGGTTGGGAAAAACTGTTTTTT.

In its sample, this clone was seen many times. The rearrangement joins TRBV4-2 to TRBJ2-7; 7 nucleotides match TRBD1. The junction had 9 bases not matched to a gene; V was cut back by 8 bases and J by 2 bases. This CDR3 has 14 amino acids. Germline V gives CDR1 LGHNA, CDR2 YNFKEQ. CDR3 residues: CASGDRTGTYEQYF. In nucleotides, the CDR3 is TGTGCCAGCGGAGATAGGACAGGTACCTACGAGCAGTACTTC.

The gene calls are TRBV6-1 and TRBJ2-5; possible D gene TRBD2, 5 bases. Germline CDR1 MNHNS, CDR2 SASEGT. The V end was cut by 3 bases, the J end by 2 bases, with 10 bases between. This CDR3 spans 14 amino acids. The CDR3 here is CASSDGPGQETQYF. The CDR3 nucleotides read TGTGCCAGCAGTGACGGACCGGGACAAGAGACCCAGTACTTC.

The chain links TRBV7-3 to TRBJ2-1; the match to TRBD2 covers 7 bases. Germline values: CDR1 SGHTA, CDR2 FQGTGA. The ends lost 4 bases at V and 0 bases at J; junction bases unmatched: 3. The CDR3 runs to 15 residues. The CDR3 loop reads CASSWEGPSYNEQFF. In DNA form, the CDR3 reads TGTGCCAGCAGCTGGGAGGGTCCCTCCTACAATGAGCAGTTCTTC.

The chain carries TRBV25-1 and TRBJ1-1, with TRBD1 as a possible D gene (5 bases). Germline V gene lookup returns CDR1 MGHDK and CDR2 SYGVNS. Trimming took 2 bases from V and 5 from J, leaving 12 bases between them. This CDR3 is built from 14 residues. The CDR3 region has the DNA TGTGCCAGCAGTGAAGACAGCGCATATACTGAAGCTTTCTTT. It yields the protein CASSEDSAYTEAFF.

The CDR3 sequence is CASSPRHTLGTGELFF. The CDR3 DNA reads TGTGCCAGCAGCCCCAGACATACCTTGGGCACCGGGGAGCTGTTTTTT. V gene TRBV7-3 combines with J gene TRBJ2-2; D unresolved. The germline V and J ends were trimmed by 5 bases and 4 bases, with 17 bases remaining between them. Looked up from germline, CDR1 is SGHTA and CDR2 is FQGTGA. CDR3 size: 16 residues.

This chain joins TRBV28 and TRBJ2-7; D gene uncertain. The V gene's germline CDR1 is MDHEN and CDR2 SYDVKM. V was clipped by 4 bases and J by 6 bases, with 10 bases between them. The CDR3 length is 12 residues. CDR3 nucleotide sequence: TGTGCCAGCAGTTCAAGCCTTTTCGAGCAGTACTTC. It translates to CASSSSLFEQYF. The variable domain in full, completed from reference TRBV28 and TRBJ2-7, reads DVKVTQSSRYLVKRTGEKVFLECVQDMDHENMFWYRQDPGLGLRLIYFSYDVKMKEKGDIPEGYSVSREKKERFSLILESASTNQTSMYLCASSSSLFEQYFGPGTRLTVT.

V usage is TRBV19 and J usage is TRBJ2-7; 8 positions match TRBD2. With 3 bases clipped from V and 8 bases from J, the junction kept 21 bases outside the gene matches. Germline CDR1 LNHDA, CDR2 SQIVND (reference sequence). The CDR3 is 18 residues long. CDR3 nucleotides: TGTGCCAGTAGTATGTATCTCATGAGCGGGAGCGAGCTTACGAAGCAGTACTTC. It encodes CASSMYLMSGSELTKQYF.

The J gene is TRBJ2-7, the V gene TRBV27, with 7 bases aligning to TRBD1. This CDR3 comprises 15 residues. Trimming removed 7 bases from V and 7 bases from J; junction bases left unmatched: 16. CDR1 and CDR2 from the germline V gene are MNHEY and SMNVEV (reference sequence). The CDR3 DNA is TGTGCCAGCAATCGGGACAGTCCTCCTCGAGGGGAGCAGTACTTC. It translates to CASNRDSPPRGEQYF.

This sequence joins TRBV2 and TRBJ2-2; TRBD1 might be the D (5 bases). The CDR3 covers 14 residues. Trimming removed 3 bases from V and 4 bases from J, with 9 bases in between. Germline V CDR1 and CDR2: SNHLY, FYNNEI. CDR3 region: CASSDVRATGELFF. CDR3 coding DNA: TGTGCCAGCAGTGATGTCAGGGCCACCGGGGAGCTGTTTTTT.

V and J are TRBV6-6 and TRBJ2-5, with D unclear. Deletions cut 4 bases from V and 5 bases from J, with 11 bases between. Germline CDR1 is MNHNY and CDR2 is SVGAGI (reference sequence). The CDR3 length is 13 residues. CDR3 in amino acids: CASSFPGRETQYF. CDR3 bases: TGTGCCAGCAGTTTCCCAGGCAGGGAGACCCAGTACTTC.

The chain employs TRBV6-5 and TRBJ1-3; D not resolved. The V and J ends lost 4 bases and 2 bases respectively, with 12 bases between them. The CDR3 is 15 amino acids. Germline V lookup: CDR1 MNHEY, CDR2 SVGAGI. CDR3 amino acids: CASSSGEVAGNTIYF. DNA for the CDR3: TGTGCCAGCAGTTCCGGGGAGGTTGCTGGAAACACCATATATTTT.

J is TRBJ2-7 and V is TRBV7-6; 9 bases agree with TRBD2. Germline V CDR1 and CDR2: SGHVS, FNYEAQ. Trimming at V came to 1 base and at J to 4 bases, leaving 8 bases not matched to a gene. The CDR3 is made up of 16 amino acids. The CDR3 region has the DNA TGTGCCAGCAGCTTAGAGCCCTTAGCGGGAGAGTACGAGCAGTACTTC. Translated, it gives CASSLEPLAGEYEQYF.